This paragraph reports one T cell receptor beta chain. Antigen: not known. The sequence runs out 3 residues before the end of the CDR3; the remainder is reconstructed from the germline J gene. Germline V gene sequence: CDR1 SGHAT, CDR2 FQNNGV. With 3 bases removed from V and 4 bases from J, the gap between germline ends came to 7 bases. The length of the CDR3 is 13 residues. Repertoires were generated with immunoSEQ multiplex PCR, while TCRdb's copy carries only in-frame clones and drops some. Observed in the sample are about 39,000 clones, none of them singletons. The source of the sample is a study of T cell clonality in common variable immunodeficiency. Study-wide results and limits: Compared with healthy controls, CVID subjects showed increased TCRbeta clonality, mostly in about a third.

This receptor was obtained from a person aged 18 to 75 in good health. Input material: peripheral blood mononuclear cells. The chain employs TRBV11-2 and TRBJ2-1; tentative D call: TRBD1 (5 bases). CDR3 residues: CASSFDRYNEQFF. Incomplete CDR3 DNA: TGTGCCAGCAGCTTTGACAGATACAATGAG.